One and the same sample provided the 8 T cell receptor beta chains below, sequenced in a study of T cells in Graves' hyperthyroidism and ophthalmopathy. From RNA transcripts, TCR beta CDR3 regions were amplified. The primer set for the first-round RT-PCR of the TCR CDR3 was HTBI. One entry per CDR3 protein results from TCRdb running MiXCR on the multiplex PCR reads. This table holds 270,000 or so distinct CDR3 sequences, 15% found once. The source material was blood. The source of these receptors is a woman in her 50s with Graves' hyperthyroidism that later progressed to Graves' ophthalmopathy.

The chain is built from TRBV10-2 and TRBJ2-5; D perhaps matches TRBD2 (6 bases). V was cut by 1 base and J by 4 bases, with 7 bases left in between. CDR1 is WSHSY, CDR2 SAAADI, per germline. This CDR3 spans 13 amino acids. CDR3 in DNA: TGCGCCAGCAGTGAGTGGCGGGGAGAGACCCAGTACTTC. Translating it yields CASSEWRGETQYF.

V gene TRBV12-3 or TRBV12-4 combines with J gene TRBJ1-4; unclear D gene. The CDR3 loop spans 14 amino acids. The ends were cut back, 6 bases at V and 4 bases at J, with 12 bases in the middle. The CDR3 protein is CASSPLDGNEKLFF. CDR3 coding DNA: TGTGCCAGCAGCCCATTGGACGGTAATGAAAAACTGTTTTTT.

The rearrangement uses TRBV5-1 and TRBJ2-4; D might be TRBD1 or TRBD2, each matching 6 bases. From germline, CDR1 is SGHRS and CDR2 YFSETQ. This CDR3 contains 15 residues. V was cut by 8 bases and J by 1 base, with 16 bases left in between. CDR3 sequence: CASATGTLAKNIQYF. The CDR3 region has the DNA TGCGCCAGTGCAACAGGGACTTTGGCCAAAAACATTCAGTACTTC.

This clonotype was observed at least ten times. The chain carries TRBV18 and TRBJ2-1; 8 bases agree with TRBD2. Trimming at V came to 0 bases and at J to 0 bases, leaving 7 bases not matched to a gene. From germline, CDR1 is KGHSH and CDR2 LQKENI. CDR3 length equals 18 residues. The CDR3 reads CASSPPGGGLASYNEQFF. The CDR3 DNA reads TGTGCCAGCTCACCACCGGGAGGAGGACTAGCCTCCTACAATGAGCAGTTCTTC.

The CDR3 nucleotides are TGTGCCAGCAGCCCTAATGAGGCTGAAGCTTTCTTT. This codes for CASSPNEAEAFF. This chain uses TRBV28 with TRBJ1-1; no firm D call. CDR3 length: 12 amino acids. V was cut by 6 bases and J by 6 bases, with 11 bases left in between. The germline gives CDR1 MDHEN, CDR2 SYDVKM.

This clonotype was recorded at least ten times. The chain uses TRBV18 and TRBJ1-1; D is ambiguous. The germline V gene has CDR1 KGHSH and CDR2 LQKENI. The CDR3 is 14 amino acids. Trimming removed 6 bases at V and 0 bases at J, with 11 bases between. CDR3 coding DNA: TGTGCCAGCTCCGAGAGGCTTATGAACACTGAAGCTTTCTTT. Translation: CASSERLMNTEAFF.

In its sample, this clonotype was seen a few times. In DNA form, the CDR3 reads TGTGCCAGCAGCAACCTACTAGCGGGAGCCCTTCCCAGTGAGCAGTTCTTC. It codes for CASSNLLAGALPSEQFF. V usage is TRBV7-6 and J usage is TRBJ2-1; 11 bases are shared with TRBD2. This CDR3 spans 17 amino acids. CDR1 is SGHVS and CDR2 is FNYEAQ in the germline V gene. Losses at the gene ends were 5 bases for V and 9 bases for J; bases not matched to a gene: 15.

In this sample, this clonotype turned up many times. The genes are TRBV28 and TRBJ2-5; the match to TRBD2 covers 7 bases. Germline values: CDR1 MDHEN, CDR2 SYDVKM. The V and J ends lost 5 bases and 2 bases, in that order; junction bases with no gene match: 8. This CDR3 is 15 amino acids long. CDR3: CASSIGGRGQETQYF. In DNA, the CDR3 is TGTGCCAGCAGTATAGGCGGGCGGGGGCAAGAGACCCAGTACTTC.